This T cell receptor beta chain was found in a study of response to subunit inactivated influenza vaccine. General study results and limits: Authors suggested each seasonal influenza vaccination recruits few new T cells.

A few counts support this clonotype. Its antigen is unidentified. TCRdb analysed the RT-PCR reads with MiXCR anew, one entry per CDR3 protein. This sample has more than 700,000 distinct CDR3 sequences, with approximately 22% found just once. CDR3 length equals 14 residues. Deletions cut 3 bases from V and 4 bases from J, with 13 bases between. Germline CDR1 MDHEN, CDR2 SYDVKM. The material sequenced was PBMCs from blood, taken roughly 5 days after vaccination. This clonotype was obtained from a man aged 50-59 years who received an inactivated influenza vaccine. The chain joins TRBV28 to TRBJ2-7; D possibly corresponds to TRBD1 (6 bases). CDR3 nucleotides: TGTGCCAGCAGTTTTATCGGACAGATATACGAGCAGTACTTC. Translation gives CASSFIGQIYEQYF.